The clone carrying this T cell receptor beta chain has ten or more counts. Antigen: not known. A 3' RACE protocol on RNA, with unique molecular identifiers, produced the TCR library. Each CDR3 protein gets one entry after TCRdb re-called the 3' RACE reads with MiXCR. Of about 50,000 distinct CDR3 sequences detected, roughly 4.5% appear once; the ten largest clones hold almost 0.7%. V shed 0 bases and J 4 bases; nucleotides not matched to a gene: 7. The length of the CDR3 is 18 residues. Germline CDR1 and CDR2: SGHNT and YENEEA. The data belong to a study of HIV-infected children after antiretroviral therapy interruption. Whole-study context: For the interruption arm, samples span week 0 through about 3 years after study end.

Findings and limits, study-wide: Naive CD4+ CDR3 sharing between time points fell after interruption began.

The sample's treatment: PENTA 11 planned treatment interruption arm or continuous ART arm. The source was CD45RA+ CD4+ T cells from PBMCs, pooled from several time points, collected from a donor given antiretroviral therapy, either interrupted or continuous. Subset meaning: naive CD4+ CD45RA+ CD45RO- T cells. The chain combines TRBV11-3 with TRBJ2-1; 12 bases align to TRBD1. This receptor was obtained from a pool of human donors with HIV. The CDR3 is CASSLEGGQGAEYNEQFF. CDR3 coding DNA: TGTGCCAGCAGCTTAGAAGGGGGACAGGGGGCTGAGTACAATGAGCAGTTCTTC.